The present T cell receptor beta chain was sequenced within a study of cytomegalovirus exposure and HLA in healthy donors. The CDR3 length is 16 residues. V lost 4 bases and J 2 bases, leaving 17 bases between the germline ends. The germline gives CDR1 SGDLS, CDR2 YYNGEE. The study ran its PCR with 60 Vbeta and 13 Jbeta primers. Assay used: immunoSEQ multiplex PCR; TCRdb lists only in-frame clones, some missing. The table has 95,000 to 130,000 clones, over 70% seen once. The clonotype comes from a woman aged 18-29 years in good health and CMV-seronegative. The chain employs TRBV9 and TRBJ2-3, with D perhaps TRBD2 (6 bases). Material: PBMCs. The CDR3 region has the DNA TGTGCCAGCAGCCCTGTGATAGCGGCATACACAGATACGCAGTATTTT. This codes for CASSPVIAAYTDTQYF.